This TCR beta chain was obtained from a study of T cells in Graves' hyperthyroidism and ophthalmopathy. Germline values: CDR1 SNHLY, CDR2 FYNNEI. V lost 3 bases to trimming and J lost 7 bases, with 15 bases between them. The CDR3 length is 15 residues. Stable hyperthyroidism: no ophthalmopathy progression over 18 months of follow-up. This clonotype was counted ten times or more. Regions amplified from RNA transcripts were the TCR beta CDR3 regions. The HTBI primer set was used in a first-round RT-PCR of the TCR CDR3. TCRdb re-called the multiplex PCR reads through MiXCR, storing one row per CDR3 protein. The repertoire holds almost 600,000 distinct CDR3 sequences, with approximately 44% as singletons.

Input material: peripheral blood or thyroid tissue (not recorded which). V gene TRBV2 combines with J gene TRBJ1-4; D gene ambiguous. The origin of this receptor is a woman under 30 with Graves' hyperthyroidism. CDR3 loop: CASSEIDNPGEKLFF. The CDR3, as DNA: TGTGCCAGCAGTGAGATAGACAACCCGGGTGAAAAACTGTTTTTT.